This T cell receptor (beta chain) was documented in a study of blood T cell repertoires in COVID-19. Whole-study context: Spain, Italy and the United States supplied samples that represented acute and convalescent COVID-19. The analysed material was cDNA or gDNA that came from T cells, B-cell-depleted T cells, or PBMCs.

The V gene lost 4 bases and the J gene lost 3 bases, with 12 bases spanning the gap. CDR3 length: 15 amino acids. The germline V gene encodes CDR1 LGHDT and CDR2 YNNKEL (reference sequence). As handled by the study authors: Estimated nucleated cell counts came from reference gene primer amplification. The assay was immunoSEQ multiplex PCR, and TCRdb's table has in-frame clones only and misses some. V and J calls and clone size are given by that table; D and trimming were obtained from the DNA. The table records approximately 270,000 clones, roughly 91% of them present only once. The source is a man aged 30-40 years with acute or convalescent COVID-19. The sequenced material came from peripheral blood. The gene calls are TRBV3-1 (or the pseudogene TRBV3-2) and TRBJ1-4; maybe TRBD1 (5 bases). The CDR3 reads CASSPTGGSNEKLFF. The CDR3 nucleotides read TGTGCCAGCAGCCCCACGGGGGGATCTAATGAAAAACTGTTTTTT.